A single sample gave rise to the 28 T cell receptor beta chains below, sequenced in a study of T cells in Graves' hyperthyroidism and ophthalmopathy. TCR beta CDR3 regions were amplified from RNA transcripts. The primer set for the first-round RT-PCR of the TCR CDR3 was HTBI. MiXCR, run by TCRdb on the multiplex PCR reads, gives a single entry per CDR3 protein. The sample yields under 200,000 distinct CDR3 sequences, 9.4% seen once. Sequencing was carried out using blood. Receptors were obtained from a woman between 18 and 30 years old with Graves' hyperthyroidism that later progressed to Graves' ophthalmopathy.

This clonotype appeared many times. This rearrangement joins TRBV7-9 to TRBJ2-3, with 7 bases lining up with TRBD2. V was pared by 6 bases and J by 8 bases, with 17 bases of the junction left unmatched. Germline V gene sequence: CDR1 SEHNR, CDR2 FQNEAQ (reference sequence). The CDR3 extends over 16 amino acids. This CDR3 reads CASSRVTAGPGVTQYF. DNA of the CDR3: TGTGCCAGCAGTCGCGTTACAGCGGGGCCGGGGGTTACGCAGTATTTT. Full variable domain (missing parts from reference TRBV7-9 and TRBJ2-3): DTGVSQNPRHKITKRGQNVTFRCDPISEHNRLYWYRQTLGQGPEFLTYFQNEAQLEKSRLLSDRFSAERPKGSFSTLEIQRTEQGDSAMYLCASSRVTAGPGVTQYFGPGTRLTVL.

This clonotype has just a few counts. This rearrangement joins TRBV19 to TRBJ2-2; TRBD1 matches at 7 bases. This CDR3 comprises 14 residues. Germline CDR1 LNHDA, CDR2 SQIVND (reference sequence). Losses at the gene ends were 6 bases for V and 2 bases for J; bases not matched to a gene: 3. The CDR3 here is CASRGQTNTGELFF. Written as DNA, the CDR3 is TGTGCCAGTAGGGGACAGACCAACACCGGGGAGCTGTTTTTT.

This clonotype was seen at least ten times. The J gene is TRBJ1-1, the V gene TRBV20-1, with TRBD1 identical over 7 bases. With 6 bases clipped from V and 1 base from J, the junction kept 14 bases outside the gene matches. Germline CDR1 DFQATT, CDR2 SNEGSKA (reference sequence). CDR3 length: 16 residues. In DNA form, the CDR3 reads TGCAGTGCGACTAGAAGCCAGGGGGGGTGGAACACTGAAGCTTTCTTT. Translated, it gives CSATRSQGGWNTEAFF.

CDR3 bases: TGCGCCAGCAGTGAGGTGAGCGGGGGGTCCTCGGGGGAGCAGTTCTTC. Translating gives CASSEVSGGSSGEQFF. This chain joins TRBV10-2 and TRBJ2-1, with 9 bases fitting TRBD2. This CDR3 spans 16 amino acids. In germline, CDR1 is WSHSY, CDR2 SAAADI. The J segment lost 10 bases and the V segment lost 2 bases, leaving 12 bases of the junction unmatched.

This clonotype was counted ten times or more. J is TRBJ2-5 and V is TRBV30; TRBD1 might be the D (6 bases). Germline CDR1 is GTSNPN and CDR2 is SVGIG (reference sequence). CDR3 length equals 16 residues. V lost 3 bases and J lost 1, with 18 bases in between. CDR3 DNA sequence: TGTGCCTGGAGGTTGGGGGACACAACCCTCCAAGAGACCCAGTACTTC. This sequence encodes CAWRLGDTTLQETQYF.

This clonotype occurred many times. The DNA of the CDR3 is TGTGCCAGCAGCCACAGATTCAGGACTAATGAAAAACTGTTTTTT. It translates to CASSHRFRTNEKLFF. The chain employs TRBV14 and TRBJ1-4; D is uncertain. CDR3 length equals 15 residues. Trimming took off 3 bases at V and 2 bases at J, with 10 bases between the two ends. Germline lookup yields CDR1 SGHDN and CDR2 FVKESK.

This clonotype showed up many times. J is TRBJ2-5 and V is TRBV2; no clear D. Trimming removed 8 bases from V and 5 bases from J, with 6 bases in between. CDR1 is SNHLY and CDR2 is FYNNEI in the germline V gene. The CDR3 totals 10 residues. The CDR3 DNA reads as TGTGCCAGCGTACTCGAGACCCAGTACTTC. Protein product: CASVLETQYF.

This clonotype was detected ten times or more. This chain uses TRBV9 with TRBJ2-3; 7 positions match TRBD2. V dropped 4 bases and J dropped 2; count of bases not matched to a gene: 10. The CDR3 length is 16 residues. CDR1 SGDLS and CDR2 YYNGEE come from the germline V gene. The CDR3 spells CASSSMGEGLTDTQYF. CDR3 sequence (DNA): TGTGCCAGCAGCTCGATGGGGGAGGGTCTCACAGATACGCAGTATTTT.

This clonotype was seen at least ten times. The rearrangement uses TRBV24-1 and TRBJ1-1; a weak D match, TRBD1 (6 bases). This CDR3 contains 13 residues. Germline assignment: CDR1 KGHDR and CDR2 SFDVKD. Trimming shortened V by 6 bases and J by 1 base, and 8 bases separated the two germline ends. CDR3 sequence: CATSKQGNTEAFF. For the CDR3, the DNA is TGTGCCACCAGTAAACAGGGGAACACTGAAGCTTTCTTT.

The CDR3 DNA sequence: TGTGCCAGCAGCGCCCGACAGGGTACCACTGAAGCTTTCTTT. Protein product: CASSARQGTTEAFF. The rearrangement joins TRBV9 to TRBJ1-1; TRBD1 matches 7 bases. Per germline, CDR1 SGDLS and CDR2 YYNGEE. This CDR3 comprises 14 residues. V shed 3 bases and J 4 bases; nucleotides not matched to a gene: 6.

This clonotype was seen repeatedly, ten times or more. The gene calls are TRBV2 and TRBJ2-3, with D possibly being TRBD2 (6 bases). The CDR3 is made up of 15 amino acids. The V end was cut by 6 bases, the J end by 0 bases, with 13 bases between. Germline values: CDR1 SNHLY, CDR2 FYNNEI. As DNA, the CDR3 is TGTGCCAGCAGAGGGCTAGCGACGAGCACAGATACGCAGTATTTT. As protein: CASRGLATSTDTQYF.

This clonotype was picked up many times. The chain uses TRBV20-1 and TRBJ2-5; a possible D gene is TRBD1 (6 bases). The CDR3 extends over 13 amino acids. V lost 6 bases, J lost 1 base, and 12 bases lay in between. From germline, CDR1 is DFQATT and CDR2 SNEGSKA (reference sequence). CDR3 DNA sequence: TGCAGTGCCGACCGGGACACCCAAGAGACCCAGTACTTC. Translating it yields CSADRDTQETQYF.

This clonotype was picked up many times. The chain uses TRBV10-3 and TRBJ2-7, with TRBD2 matching 8 bases. Trimming cost V 0 bases and J 4 bases; bases outside gene matches: 5. From germline, CDR1 is ENHRY and CDR2 SYGVKD. This CDR3 has 15 residues. The DNA for the CDR3 is TGTGCCATCAGTGAGTCGAATAGCGGGAAGTACGAGCAGTACTTC. Its translation is CAISESNSGKYEQYF.

This clonotype appeared many times. The rearrangement links TRBV3-1 to TRBJ1-6; perhaps TRBD1 as D (5 bases). The CDR3 totals 14 residues. V was cut by 3 bases and J by 6 bases, with 9 bases left in between. Germline V gives CDR1 LGHDT, CDR2 YNNKEL (reference sequence). Written as DNA, the CDR3 is TGTGCCAGCAGCCATGGGACGGGTAATTCACCCCTCCACTTT. Its translation is CASSHGTGNSPLHF.

This clonotype was recorded at least ten times. This rearrangement joins TRBV7-9 to TRBJ2-1, with no clear D. Trimming pared 5 bases from V and 12 bases from J, leaving 17 bases between. CDR3 length: 13 residues. Germline V gene data show CDR1 as SEHNR and CDR2 as FQNEAQ (reference sequence). The DNA of the CDR3 is TGTGCCAGCAGCGACGGGCGTATCTGGAGGCAGTTCTTC. Translated: CASSDGRIWRQFF.

This clonotype turned up a few times. One end of the junction does not line up with germline, which may come from a read error. The rearrangement joins TRBV10-3 to TRBJ2-2; D might be TRBD2 (6 bases). Germline values: CDR1 ENHRY, CDR2 SYGVKD. This CDR3 has 14 residues. CDR3 nucleotides: TGTGCCTTCAGCACTCTGACGGGGGCCGGGGAGCTGTTTTTT. It translates to CAFSTLTGAGELFF.

CDR3 region: CASSIRAGGFLGNSPLHF. The CDR3 DNA follows: TGTGCCAGTAGTATAAGGGCAGGGGGATTTCTTGGAAATTCACCCCTCCACTTT. The chain is built from TRBV19 and TRBJ1-6, with TRBD1 matching 7 bases. The length of the CDR3 is 18 residues. CDR1 is LNHDA, CDR2 SQIVND, per germline (reference sequence). Losses at the gene ends were 2 bases for V and 7 bases for J; bases not matched to a gene: 14.

This clonotype was seen a handful of times. The chain recombines TRBV7-9 with TRBJ2-3; a weak D match, TRBD1 (6 bases). Trimming cost V 5 bases and J 3 bases, with 12 bases left between them. The CDR3 has 14 amino acids. Looked up from germline, CDR1 is SEHNR and CDR2 is FQNEAQ (reference sequence). The CDR3 spells CASSEGVLTDTQYF. The CDR3 region has the DNA TGTGCCAGCAGCGAGGGGGTCCTTACAGATACGCAGTATTTT.

This clonotype was recorded many times. The gene calls are TRBV7-6 and TRBJ2-1, with TRBD2 matching over 8 bases. The junction had 10 bases not matched to a gene; V was cut back by 1 base and J by 5 bases. The CDR3 runs 17 residues. CDR1 and CDR2 from the germline V gene are SGHVS and FNYEAQ. The CDR3: CASSLVGWTSIDNEQFF. CDR3 sequence (DNA): TGTGCCAGCAGCTTAGTTGGTTGGACTAGCATCGACAATGAGCAGTTCTTC.

This clonotype was detected ten times or more. The chain joins TRBV9 to TRBJ2-5; D gene unclear. This CDR3 region has 15 residues. Per the germline V gene, CDR1 is SGDLS and CDR2 is YYNGEE. V was pared by 2 bases and J by 0 bases, with 11 bases between. CDR3 DNA sequence: TGTGCCAGCAGCGTCTCCCCCAAACACCAAGAGACCCAGTACTTC. Protein sequence: CASSVSPKHQETQYF.

This clonotype is a singleton in its sample. Given a much more abundant clone one base away, this may be a read error. The conserved final phenylalanine or tryptophan is absent from the CDR3, which likely points to a read error. The chain has TRBV6-1 and TRBJ1-2, with 9 bases lining up with TRBD1. The germline CDR1 and CDR2 sequences are MNHNS and SASEGT. J was trimmed by 8 bases and V by 8 bases; bases with no gene match: 9. The length of the CDR3 is 13 residues. CDR3 bases: TGTGCCAGCCTTGGGGACAGGGTATGGGGCTACACCCTC. Translating it yields CASLGDRVWGYTL.

This clonotype was counted many times. V gene TRBV11-2 combines with J gene TRBJ1-4; the D is unclear. The ends were cut back, 3 bases at V and 8 bases at J, with 19 bases in the middle. CDR3 size: 16 residues. Germline-derived CDR1 and CDR2 are SGHAT and FQNNGV. CDR3 residues: CASSFLLPHLGEKLFF. The DNA of the CDR3 is TGTGCCAGCAGCTTTCTTCTTCCCCATCTGGGGGAAAAACTGTTTTTT.

This clonotype showed up many times. J is TRBJ1-4 and V is TRBV2; D is perhaps TRBD1 (5 bases). V was shortened by 3 bases and J by 7 bases, with 12 bases between the two germline ends. This CDR3 region has 14 residues. Germline loops: CDR1 SNHLY, CDR2 FYNNEI. The DNA for the CDR3 is TGTGCCAGCAGTGACTCCCAGGGCTCTGAAAAACTGTTTTTT. It encodes CASSDSQGSEKLFF.

This clonotype came up many times. This chain connects TRBV6-1 to TRBJ2-7; 11 nucleotides agree with TRBD1. V gave up 4 bases and J gave up 4 bases; unmatched junction bases: 9. CDR1 is MNHNS and CDR2 is SASEGT in the germline V gene. The CDR3 has 16 amino acids. DNA of the CDR3: TGTGCCAGCAGTGCTGCCCCCGGGACAGGGGGGTACGAGCAGTACTTC. Translated: CASSAAPGTGGYEQYF.

This chain links TRBV15 with TRBJ1-5; D gene uncertain. Per germline, CDR1 LNHNV and CDR2 YYDKDF (reference sequence). V was cut by 0 bases and J by 7 bases, with 10 bases left in between. The CDR3 is made up of 14 amino acids. CDR3 coding DNA: TGTGCCACCAGCAGAGATCAGTTCACGCAGCCCCAGCATTTT. It is translated as CATSRDQFTQPQHF.

At least ten counts were recorded for this clonotype. This chain connects TRBV27 to TRBJ2-2; TRBD2 matches 9 bases. The CDR3 runs 18 residues. Per germline, CDR1 MNHEY and CDR2 SMNVEV (reference sequence). Germline trimming cut 7 bases from V and 4 bases from J; bases unmatched to any gene: 16. CDR3 sequence (DNA): TGTGCCAGCAAATCGAAAGCGGGGGGCATTGTATTCACCGGGGAGCTGTTTTTT. Its translation: CASKSKAGGIVFTGELFF.

This clonotype was recorded many times. The J gene is TRBJ1-2, the V gene TRBV14, with D possibly being TRBD1 (5 bases). This CDR3 is built from 12 residues. Trimming took off 2 bases at V and 8 bases at J, with 9 bases between the two ends. Per the germline V gene, CDR1 is SGHDN and CDR2 is FVKESK. The CDR3 protein is CASSQMGQGYTF. The CDR3, as DNA: TGTGCCAGCAGCCAAATGGGGCAAGGCTACACCTTC.

The rearrangement uses TRBV6-1 and TRBJ2-3; TRBD1 aligns across 7 bases. The germline V gene encodes CDR1 MNHNS and CDR2 SASEGT. The CDR3 spans 14 residues. The J segment lost 7 bases and the V segment lost 2 bases, leaving 6 bases of the junction unmatched. CDR3 amino acids: CASSETGQSYTQYF. The CDR3 DNA is TGTGCCAGCAGTGAAACGGGACAGAGCTATACGCAGTATTTT.